This TCR beta chain was profiled in a study of OX40 agonist ivuxolimab in advanced cancers. Turning to the study itself: The patients got ivuxolimab, which is an agonistic anti-OX40 (CD134) antibody. Every 2 weeks, patients received ivuxolimab intravenously, dosed at 0.01 to 10 mg/kg.

Data came from immunoSEQ multiplex PCR; TCRdb stores just in-frame clones and leaves some out. The sample consists of approximately 90,000 clones, roughly 89% of them appearing once. Study observations and caveats: At doses 0.1 to 3.0 mg/kg, CD4+ and CD8+ clones expanded.

Germline values: CDR1 MGHRA, CDR2 YSYEKL. The V gene end was trimmed by 2 bases and the J gene end by 6 bases; junction bases not matched to a gene: 6. The CDR3 sequence is 16 residues long. This clone was seen only a few times. Its target is unknown. The sequenced sample was CD4+ or CD8+ T cells sorted from blood, obtained in a trial of the OX40 agonist ivuxolimab. The sequence was obtained from an adult with an advanced solid tumor such as melanoma, head and neck, liver or kidney cancer. The chain has TRBV4-1 and TRBJ2-7; 14 nucleotides match TRBD2. The chain's CDR3 is CASSQRLAGGVAEQYF. The CDR3 coding sequence is TGCGCCAGCAGCCAACGACTAGCGGGAGGGGTAGCCGAGCAGTACTTC.